These T cell receptor beta chains were read from a single sample in a study of blood T cell repertoires in COVID-19. Clones were read by immunoSEQ multiplex PCR, and TCRdb kept only the in-frame ones, dropping some. The table has around 220,000 clones, 70% to 90% seen once. Sequencing was done on a sample of peripheral blood. The receptor set was obtained from a woman aged 40-49 years who had recovered from COVID-19. Each CDR3 is given with its conserved first and last residue. Fields, in order: clone size, V gene, D gene, J gene, CDR3 protein, CDR3 DNA. The D gene is left open where the match is weak. Size tells how often a clone was seen (once, few, many) or the class of an expanded clone, and some rows leave it out.

clone_size: .; v_call: TRBV5-1; d_call: TRBD2; j_call: TRBJ2-7; cdr3_aa: CASSGAGAYEQYF; cdr3_nt: TGCGCCAGCAGCGGAGCGGGAGCGTACGAGCAGTACTTC
clone_size: .; v_call: TRBV29-1; d_call: .; j_call: TRBJ2-1; cdr3_aa: CSAPDDFYNEQFF; cdr3_nt: TGCAGCGCCCCGGATGACTTTTACAATGAGCAGTTCTTC
clone_size: .; v_call: TRBV27; d_call: .; j_call: TRBJ2-7; cdr3_aa: CASSSIGRTYEQYF; cdr3_nt: TGTGCCAGCAGTTCGATTGGGAGAACCTACGAGCAGTACTTC
clone_size: once; v_call: TRBV7-8; d_call: TRBD2; j_call: TRBJ2-1; cdr3_aa: CASSLEVLAGVEQFF; cdr3_nt: TGTGCCAGCAGCTTAGAAGTCCTAGCGGGGGTTGAGCAGTTCTTC
clone_size: .; v_call: TRBV12-3/TRBV12-4; d_call: TRBD1; j_call: TRBJ1-2; cdr3_aa: CASSLTGAYGYTF; cdr3_nt: TGTGCCAGCAGTCTAACAGGGGCCTATGGCTACACCTTC
clone_size: .; v_call: TRBV6-5; d_call: .; j_call: TRBJ1-6; cdr3_aa: CASSSLTSYNSPLHF; cdr3_nt: TGTGCCAGCAGTTCACTGACAAGTTATAATTCACCCCTCCACTTT
clone_size: once; v_call: TRBV19; d_call: TRBD2; j_call: TRBJ2-5; cdr3_aa: CASSINSLAGPETQYF; cdr3_nt: TGTGCCAGTAGTATAAATTCCCTAGCGGGGCCGGAGACCCAGTACTTC
clone_size: .; v_call: TRBV7-9; d_call: TRBD2; j_call: TRBJ2-7; cdr3_aa: CASSPGLAGYEQYF; cdr3_nt: TGTGCCAGCAGCCCGGGACTAGCAGGCTACGAGCAGTACTTC
clone_size: .; v_call: TRBV6-2/TRBV6-3; d_call: .; j_call: TRBJ2-1; cdr3_aa: CASSLGTRPYNEQFF; cdr3_nt: TGTGCCAGCAGTCTCGGGACTCGCCCCTACAATGAGCAGTTCTTC
clone_size: .; v_call: TRBV29-1; d_call: .; j_call: TRBJ2-6; cdr3_aa: CSVSGLHSGANVLTF; cdr3_nt: TGCAGCGTCTCGGGACTCCACTCTGGGGCCAACGTCCTGACTTTC
clone_size: .; v_call: TRBV10-3; d_call: .; j_call: TRBJ2-2; cdr3_aa: CAIRADLRTGELFF; cdr3_nt: TGTGCCATCAGGGCCGATTTGCGGACCGGGGAGCTGTTTTTT
clone_size: .; v_call: TRBV18; d_call: TRBD1; j_call: TRBJ2-2; cdr3_aa: CASSSDRGGTGELFF; cdr3_nt: TGTGCCAGCTCAAGTGACAGGGGCGGCACCGGGGAGCTGTTTTTT
clone_size: .; v_call: TRBV28; d_call: .; j_call: TRBJ1-5; cdr3_aa: CASSFSSSGVGQPQHF; cdr3_nt: TGTGCCAGCAGTTTCTCGTCATCAGGGGTGGGTCAGCCCCAGCATTTT
clone_size: .; v_call: TRBV5-1; d_call: .; j_call: TRBJ2-7; cdr3_aa: CASSQGQEPYEQYF; cdr3_nt: TGCGCCAGCAGCCAGGGGCAGGAACCCTACGAGCAGTACTTC
clone_size: .; v_call: TRBV10-3; d_call: TRBD1; j_call: TRBJ2-1; cdr3_aa: CAISEQGGSYNEQFF; cdr3_nt: TGTGCCATCAGTGAACAGGGGGGCTCCTACAATGAGCAGTTCTTC
clone_size: .; v_call: TRBV29-1; d_call: TRBD1; j_call: TRBJ2-7; cdr3_aa: CSVTPGQTYEQYF; cdr3_nt: TGCAGCGTCACGCCGGGACAGACCTACGAGCAGTACTTC
clone_size: .; v_call: TRBV5-4; d_call: TRBD2; j_call: TRBJ2-7; cdr3_aa: CASSLGWREVYEQYF; cdr3_nt: TGTGCCAGCAGCTTGGGGTGGCGGGAGGTATACGAGCAGTACTTC
clone_size: few; v_call: TRBV5-1; d_call: .; j_call: TRBJ2-1; cdr3_aa: CASSLEGFSYNEQFF; cdr3_nt: TGCGCCAGCAGCTTGGAGGGGTTCTCCTACAATGAGCAGTTCTTC
clone_size: .; v_call: TRBV27; d_call: .; j_call: TRBJ2-5; cdr3_aa: CASSLSGGSQYF; cdr3_nt: TGTGCCAGCAGTTTATCCGGAGGTTCCCAGTACTTC
clone_size: .; v_call: TRBV24-1; d_call: .; j_call: TRBJ1-2; cdr3_aa: CATSEPTWRGYTF; cdr3_nt: TGTGCCACCAGTGAGCCGACTTGGCGAGGCTACACCTTC
clone_size: .; v_call: TRBV11-1; d_call: TRBD2; j_call: TRBJ2-1; cdr3_aa: CASSTRTSGGYNEQFF; cdr3_nt: TGTGCCAGCAGCACTCGGACTAGCGGGGGCTACAATGAGCAGTTCTTC
clone_size: .; v_call: TRBV4-1; d_call: TRBD1; j_call: TRBJ2-5; cdr3_aa: CASSLTGAQETQYF; cdr3_nt: TGCGCCAGCAGCCTAACAGGGGCGCAAGAGACCCAGTACTTC
clone_size: .; v_call: TRBV7-2; d_call: TRBD2; j_call: TRBJ2-7; cdr3_aa: CASSFSGTSAYEQYF; cdr3_nt: TGTGCCAGCAGCTTCTCCGGGACTAGCGCCTACGAGCAGTACTTC
clone_size: .; v_call: TRBV19; d_call: .; j_call: TRBJ1-5; cdr3_aa: CASSGSGKPPQHF; cdr3_nt: TGTGCCAGTAGTGGGTCGGGGAAGCCGCCCCAGCATTTT
clone_size: .; v_call: TRBV5-1; d_call: TRBD1; j_call: TRBJ1-2; cdr3_aa: CASSLGQGSYTF; cdr3_nt: TGCGCCAGCAGCTTGGGACAGGGAAGCTACACCTTC
clone_size: .; v_call: TRBV18; d_call: .; j_call: TRBJ1-4; cdr3_aa: CASSPWTDSRREKLFF; cdr3_nt: TGTGCCAGCTCACCCTGGACGGACTCCCGACGTGAAAAACTGTTTTTT
clone_size: .; v_call: TRBV7-8; d_call: TRBD1; j_call: TRBJ1-5; cdr3_aa: CASSPLGQGNSNQPQHF; cdr3_nt: TGTGCCAGCAGCCCCCTGGGACAGGGTAATAGCAATCAGCCCCAGCATTTT
clone_size: few; v_call: TRBV7-2; d_call: TRBD1; j_call: TRBJ1-5; cdr3_aa: CASSYRGDQPQHF; cdr3_nt: TGTGCCAGCAGCTACAGGGGGGATCAGCCCCAGCATTTT
clone_size: .; v_call: TRBV11-2; d_call: .; j_call: TRBJ2-7; cdr3_aa: CASSYGSYEQYF; cdr3_nt: TGTGCCAGCAGTTACGGGTCGTACGAGCAGTACTTC
clone_size: .; v_call: TRBV20-1; d_call: .; j_call: TRBJ2-7; cdr3_aa: CSASSGVNEQYF; cdr3_nt: TGCAGTGCTAGTTCGGGGGTGAACGAGCAGTACTTC
clone_size: .; v_call: TRBV4-1; d_call: TRBD2; j_call: TRBJ2-1; cdr3_aa: CASSHILAGGAYNEQFF; cdr3_nt: TGCGCCAGCAGCCACATACTAGCGGGGGGCGCCTACAATGAGCAGTTCTTC
clone_size: .; v_call: TRBV7-2; d_call: TRBD1; j_call: TRBJ2-5; cdr3_aa: CASSPARGRIETQYF; cdr3_nt: TGTGCCAGCAGCCCCGCCAGGGGGCGCATCGAGACCCAGTACTTC
clone_size: .; v_call: TRBV5-6; d_call: .; j_call: TRBJ1-3; cdr3_aa: CASSRTETGNTIYF; cdr3_nt: TGTGCCAGCAGCCGAACAGAGACTGGAAACACCATATATTTT
clone_size: .; v_call: TRBV19; d_call: .; j_call: TRBJ2-1; cdr3_aa: CAISASSYNEQFF; cdr3_nt: TGTGCCATCTCAGCTAGCTCCTACAATGAGCAGTTCTTC
clone_size: .; v_call: TRBV30; d_call: TRBD1; j_call: TRBJ2-4; cdr3_aa: CAWSVRDRAAKNIQYF; cdr3_nt: TGTGCCTGGAGTGTTCGGGACAGGGCAGCCAAAAACATTCAGTACTTC
clone_size: .; v_call: TRBV19; d_call: TRBD2; j_call: TRBJ2-3; cdr3_aa: CASRSGTTGDTQYF; cdr3_nt: TGTGCCAGTAGATCCGGGACTACCGGGGATACGCAGTATTTT
clone_size: few; v_call: TRBV14; d_call: .; j_call: TRBJ1-6; cdr3_aa: CASSNTRTANSPLHF; cdr3_nt: TGTGCCAGCAGCAACACTAGGACAGCAAATTCACCCCTCCACTTT
clone_size: .; v_call: TRBV5-6; d_call: TRBD1; j_call: TRBJ1-5; cdr3_aa: CASSQQGDNQPQHF; cdr3_nt: TGTGCCAGCAGCCAACAGGGGGACAATCAGCCCCAGCATTTT
clone_size: .; v_call: TRBV11-3; d_call: .; j_call: TRBJ2-2; cdr3_aa: CASSLEMGRAANTGELFF; cdr3_nt: TGTGCCAGCAGCTTAGAGATGGGCAGGGCCGCGAACACCGGGGAGCTGTTTTTT
clone_size: .; v_call: TRBV6-2/TRBV6-3; d_call: TRBD1; j_call: TRBJ1-2; cdr3_aa: CASSYASGGYGYTF; cdr3_nt: TGTGCCAGCAGTTACGCTTCAGGGGGGTATGGCTACACCTTC
clone_size: .; v_call: TRBV7-8; d_call: .; j_call: TRBJ1-4; cdr3_aa: CASSLGRLANEKLFF; cdr3_nt: TGTGCCAGCAGCTTAGGGAGATTGGCTAATGAAAAACTGTTTTTT
clone_size: .; v_call: TRBV6-2/TRBV6-3; d_call: .; j_call: TRBJ2-3; cdr3_aa: CASSPRDTSPTDTQYF; cdr3_nt: TGTGCCAGCAGTCCGAGGGACACGTCTCCCACAGATACGCAGTATTTT
clone_size: .; v_call: TRBV19; d_call: .; j_call: TRBJ2-7; cdr3_aa: CASSLITGDSYEQYF; cdr3_nt: TGTGCCAGTAGTTTAATAACGGGGGACTCCTACGAGCAGTACTTC
clone_size: .; v_call: TRBV5-1; d_call: TRBD1; j_call: TRBJ2-7; cdr3_aa: CASSLGGQTGAIDNEQYF; cdr3_nt: TGCGCCAGCAGCTTGGGAGGGCAGACAGGGGCAATTGACAACGAGCAGTACTTC
clone_size: once; v_call: TRBV7-9; d_call: TRBD1; j_call: TRBJ2-2; cdr3_aa: CASSSPQGVNTGELFF; cdr3_nt: TGTGCCAGCAGCTCCCCACAGGGGGTGAACACCGGGGAGCTGTTTTTT
clone_size: .; v_call: TRBV3-1/TRBV3-2; d_call: .; j_call: TRBJ2-1; cdr3_aa: CASSQDLVANEQFF; cdr3_nt: TGTGCCAGCAGCCAAGATTTGGTAGCCAATGAGCAGTTCTTC
clone_size: .; v_call: TRBV27; d_call: .; j_call: TRBJ1-1; cdr3_aa: CASSLFGTSMNTEAFF; cdr3_nt: TGTGCCAGCAGTTTATTTGGGACATCGATGAACACTGAAGCTTTCTTT